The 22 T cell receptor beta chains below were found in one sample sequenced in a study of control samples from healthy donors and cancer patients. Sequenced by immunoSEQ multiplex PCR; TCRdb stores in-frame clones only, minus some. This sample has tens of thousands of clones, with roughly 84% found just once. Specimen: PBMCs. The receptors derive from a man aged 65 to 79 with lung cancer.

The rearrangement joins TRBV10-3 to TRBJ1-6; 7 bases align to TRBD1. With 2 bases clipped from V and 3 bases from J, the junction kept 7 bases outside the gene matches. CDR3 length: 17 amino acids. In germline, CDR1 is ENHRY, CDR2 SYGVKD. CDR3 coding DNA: TGTGCCATCAGTGAGCCGACGGGGACAGACTATAATTCACCCCTCCACTTT. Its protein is CAISEPTGTDYNSPLHF.

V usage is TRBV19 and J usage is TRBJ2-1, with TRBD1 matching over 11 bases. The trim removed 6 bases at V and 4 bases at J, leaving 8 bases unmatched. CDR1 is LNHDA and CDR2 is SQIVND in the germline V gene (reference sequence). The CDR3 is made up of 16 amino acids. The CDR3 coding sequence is TGTGCCAGTAGCAATCAAGGACAGGGGGCTTACAATGAGCAGTTCTTC. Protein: CASSNQGQGAYNEQFF.

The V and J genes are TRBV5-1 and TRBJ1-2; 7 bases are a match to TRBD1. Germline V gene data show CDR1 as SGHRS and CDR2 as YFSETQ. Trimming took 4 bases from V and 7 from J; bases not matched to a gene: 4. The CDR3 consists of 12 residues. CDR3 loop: CASSVTGVGYTF. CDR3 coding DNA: TGCGCCAGCAGCGTTACAGGGGTTGGCTACACCTTC.

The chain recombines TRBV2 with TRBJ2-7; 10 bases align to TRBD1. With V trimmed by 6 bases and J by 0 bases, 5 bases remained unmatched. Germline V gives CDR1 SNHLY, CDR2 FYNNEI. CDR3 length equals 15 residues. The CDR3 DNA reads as TGTGCCAGCAGCCCAGGGACAGGGGCCTCCTACGAGCAGTACTTC. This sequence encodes CASSPGTGASYEQYF.

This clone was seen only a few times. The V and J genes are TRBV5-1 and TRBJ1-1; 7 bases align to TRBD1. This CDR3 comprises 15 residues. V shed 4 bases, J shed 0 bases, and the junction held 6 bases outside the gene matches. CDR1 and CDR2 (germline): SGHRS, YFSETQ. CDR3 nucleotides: TGCGCCAGCAGCCCACAGGGACAGATGAACACTGAAGCTTTCTTT. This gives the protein CASSPQGQMNTEAFF.

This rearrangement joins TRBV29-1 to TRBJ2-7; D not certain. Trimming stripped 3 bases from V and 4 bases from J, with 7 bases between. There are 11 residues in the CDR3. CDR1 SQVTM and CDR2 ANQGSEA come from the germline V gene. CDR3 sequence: CSVETGYEQYF. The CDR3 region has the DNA TGCAGCGTTGAGACGGGTTACGAGCAGTACTTC.

CDR3 nucleotides: TGTGCCAGCAGCCCATCTCCCGGGACTAGCGGGTTCACAGATACGCAGTATTTT. This encodes CASSPSPGTSGFTDTQYF. The chain links TRBV3-1 (or the pseudogene TRBV3-2) to TRBJ2-3; TRBD2 agrees at 12 bases. The V gene's germline CDR1 is LGHDT and CDR2 YNNKEL (reference sequence). The trim removed 4 bases at V and 2 bases at J, leaving 10 bases unmatched. This CDR3 region has 18 residues.

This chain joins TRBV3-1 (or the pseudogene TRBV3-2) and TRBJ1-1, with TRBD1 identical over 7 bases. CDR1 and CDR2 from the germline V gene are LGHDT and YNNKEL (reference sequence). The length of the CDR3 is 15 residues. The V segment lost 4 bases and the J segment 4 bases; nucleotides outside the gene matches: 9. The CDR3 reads CASSPQDRVGTEAFF. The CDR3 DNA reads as TGTGCCAGCAGCCCCCAAGACAGGGTAGGCACTGAAGCTTTCTTT.

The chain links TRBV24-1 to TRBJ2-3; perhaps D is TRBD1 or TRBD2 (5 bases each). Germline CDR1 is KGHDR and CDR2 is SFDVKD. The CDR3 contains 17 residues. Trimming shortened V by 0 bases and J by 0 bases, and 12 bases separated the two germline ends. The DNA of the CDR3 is TGTGCCACCAGTGATTTGAGTGCAGGGAGTAGCACAGATACGCAGTATTTT. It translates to CATSDLSAGSSTDTQYF.

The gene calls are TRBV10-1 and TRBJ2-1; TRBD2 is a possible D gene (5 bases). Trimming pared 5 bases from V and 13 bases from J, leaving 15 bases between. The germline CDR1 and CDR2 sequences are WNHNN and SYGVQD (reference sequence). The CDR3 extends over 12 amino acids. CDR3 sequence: CASSSLGPPQFF. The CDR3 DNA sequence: TGCGCCAGCAGTTCACTAGGGCCCCCTCAGTTCTTC.

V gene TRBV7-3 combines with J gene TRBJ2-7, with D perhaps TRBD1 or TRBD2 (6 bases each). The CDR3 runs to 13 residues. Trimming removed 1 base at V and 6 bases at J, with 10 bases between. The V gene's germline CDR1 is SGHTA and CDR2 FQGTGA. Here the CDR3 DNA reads TGTGCCAGCAGCTTAATTGGAGGGGGCGAGCAGTACTTC. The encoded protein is CASSLIGGGEQYF.

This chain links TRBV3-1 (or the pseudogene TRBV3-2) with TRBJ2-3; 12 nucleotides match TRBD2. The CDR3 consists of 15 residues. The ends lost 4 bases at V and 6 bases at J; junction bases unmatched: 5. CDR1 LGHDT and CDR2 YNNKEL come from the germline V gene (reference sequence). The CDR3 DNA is TGTGCCAGCAGCCGGCTAGCGGGGGGGAAGGATACGCAGTATTTT. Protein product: CASSRLAGGKDTQYF.

The CDR3 DNA reads TGTGCCAGCAGTTTCGAGCGGGGGGCATGGAATGAGCAGTTCTTC. Protein product: CASSFERGAWNEQFF. This chain links TRBV6-5 with TRBJ2-1, with TRBD2 matching 9 bases. The V segment lost 4 bases and the J segment 7 bases; nucleotides outside the gene matches: 8. This CDR3 comprises 15 residues. CDR1 is MNHEY, CDR2 SVGAGI, per germline.

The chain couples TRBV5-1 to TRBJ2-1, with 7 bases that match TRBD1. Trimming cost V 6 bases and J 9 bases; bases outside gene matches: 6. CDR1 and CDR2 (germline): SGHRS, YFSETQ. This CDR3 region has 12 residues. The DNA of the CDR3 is TGCGCCAGCACCGACAGGGTGGGTGAGCAGTTCTTC. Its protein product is CASTDRVGEQFF.

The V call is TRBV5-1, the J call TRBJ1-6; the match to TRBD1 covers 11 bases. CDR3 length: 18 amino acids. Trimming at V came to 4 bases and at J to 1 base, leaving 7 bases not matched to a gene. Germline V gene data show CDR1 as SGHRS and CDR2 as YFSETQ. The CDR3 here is CASSLRTGGKSYNSPLHF. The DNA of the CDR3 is TGCGCCAGCAGCCTAAGGACAGGGGGCAAGTCCTATAATTCACCCCTCCACTTT. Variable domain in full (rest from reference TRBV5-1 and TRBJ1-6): KAGVTQTPRYLIKTRGQQVTLSCSPISGHRSVSWYQQTPGQGLQFLFEYFSETQRNKGNFPGRFSGRQFSNSRSEMNVSTLELGDSALYLCASSLRTGGKSYNSPLHFGNGTRLTVT.

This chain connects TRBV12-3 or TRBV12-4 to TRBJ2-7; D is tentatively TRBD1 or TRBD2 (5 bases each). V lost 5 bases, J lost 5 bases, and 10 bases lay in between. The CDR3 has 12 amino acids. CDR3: CASSRGRHEQYF. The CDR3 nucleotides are TGTGCCAGCAGTCGGGGACGGCACGAGCAGTACTTC.

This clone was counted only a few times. CDR3 in amino acids: CASSERRVDAEQYF. CDR3 nucleotide sequence: TGTGCCAGCTCCGAAAGGAGGGTGGATGCCGAGCAGTACTTC. The chain uses TRBV18 and TRBJ2-7; perhaps TRBD2 as D (6 bases). Trimming shortened V by 6 bases and J by 6 bases, and 18 bases separated the two germline ends. The CDR3 runs to 14 residues. From germline, CDR1 is KGHSH and CDR2 LQKENI.

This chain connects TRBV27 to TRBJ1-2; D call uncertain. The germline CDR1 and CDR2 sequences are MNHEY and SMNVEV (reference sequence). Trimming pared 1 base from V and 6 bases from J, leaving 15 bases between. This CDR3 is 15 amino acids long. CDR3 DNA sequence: TGTGCCAGCAGTTTATTTCGCGAGAATAAGGATGGCTACACCTTC. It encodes CASSLFRENKDGYTF.

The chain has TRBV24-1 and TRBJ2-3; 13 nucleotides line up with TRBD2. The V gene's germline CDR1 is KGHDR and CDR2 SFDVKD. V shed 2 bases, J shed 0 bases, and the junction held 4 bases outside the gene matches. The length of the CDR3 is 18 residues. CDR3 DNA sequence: TGTGCCACCAGTGATTCGGGGACTAGCGGGGCTAGCACAGATACGCAGTATTTT. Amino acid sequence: CATSDSGTSGASTDTQYF.

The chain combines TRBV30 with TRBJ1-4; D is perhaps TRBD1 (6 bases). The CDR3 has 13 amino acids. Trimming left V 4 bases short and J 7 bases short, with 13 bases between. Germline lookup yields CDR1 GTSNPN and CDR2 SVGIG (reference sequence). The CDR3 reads CAWTRGRFEKLFF. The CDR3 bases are TGTGCCTGGACTCGGGGGCGCTTTGAAAAACTGTTTTTT.

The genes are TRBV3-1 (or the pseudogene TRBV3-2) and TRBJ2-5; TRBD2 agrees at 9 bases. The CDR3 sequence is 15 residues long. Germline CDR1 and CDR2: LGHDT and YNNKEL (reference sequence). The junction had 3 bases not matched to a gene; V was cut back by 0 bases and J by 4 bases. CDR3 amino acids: CASSQEGTSLETQYF. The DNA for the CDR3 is TGTGCCAGCAGCCAAGAAGGGACTAGCTTAGAGACCCAGTACTTC.

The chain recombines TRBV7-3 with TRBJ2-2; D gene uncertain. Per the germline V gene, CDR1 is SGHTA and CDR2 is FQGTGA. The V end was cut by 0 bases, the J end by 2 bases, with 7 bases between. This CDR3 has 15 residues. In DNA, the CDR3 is TGTGCCAGCAGCTTAACAACTAAAAACACCGGGGAGCTGTTTTTT. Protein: CASSLTTKNTGELFF. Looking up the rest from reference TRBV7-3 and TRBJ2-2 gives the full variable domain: GAGVSQTPSNKVTEKGKYVELRCDPISGHTALYWYRQSLGQGPEFLIYFQGTGAADDSGLPNDRFFAVRPEGSVSTLKIQRTERGDSAVYLCASSLTTKNTGELFFGEGSRLTVL.